This T cell receptor beta chain derives from a study of T-cell reconstitution after alpha-beta-depleted transplantation in children. Germline V gene sequence: CDR1 SSHAT, CDR2 FNYEAQ (reference sequence). There are 15 residues in the CDR3. The sample holds a few counts of this clonotype. The antigen remains undetermined. The junction departs from germline at one end; a sequencing error may be responsible. Points from the study as a whole: Several hundred graft clones that had expanded were reportedly the source of alpha-beta T cells about two months after transplant. From newly produced T cells came most of the T-cell counts and diversity one year after transplant. After transplant, high TCRbeta diversity at day 60 in some patients arose from surviving recipient T cells and thymic progenitors.

Unique molecular identifiers were used to barcode this TCRbeta library. TCRdb recomputed calls from the PCR reads with MiXCR, one row per CDR3 protein. The sample shows 450,000 to 600,000 distinct CDR3 sequences, about 10% of them seen only once. The chain recombines TRBV7-7 with TRBJ2-7, with a tentative D call TRBD2 (6 bases). This receptor was obtained from a child aged 2-15 years with inherited bone marrow failure, due to receive a stem cell transplant. Source: PBMCs, taken before TCRalphabeta/CD19-depleted stem cell transplant. Here the CDR3 DNA reads TGTGCTAGCAGCCCCCTGACGGGAGACGGTTACGAGCAGTACTTC. This gives the protein CASSPLTGDGYEQYF.